This entry lists 23 T cell receptor beta chains sequenced from one sample in a study of CD4 T cells in relation to SARS-CoV-2 and coronaviruses. The unexposed donors gave CD4+ T cells in 2011-2018, prior to COVID-19. After more than eight days of culture, CD4+ T cells were isolated. The assay was immunoSEQ multiplex PCR, and TCRdb's table has in-frame clones only and misses some. Of under 30,000 clones in the sample, about four fifths were seen once. Their antigen targets remain unknown. Source material: CD4+ T cells from PBMCs, cultured in vitro. The receptors stem from a human donor in good health.

The chain couples TRBV11-2 to TRBJ2-2, with 7 bases fitting TRBD1. V shed 1 base, J shed 7 bases, and the junction held 3 bases outside the gene matches. CDR3 length: 14 amino acids. Germline CDR1 is SGHAT and CDR2 is FQNNGV. The CDR3 DNA follows: TGTGCCAGCAGCTTAGGACAGGGTAGCGGGGAGCTGTTTTTT. This sequence encodes CASSLGQGSGELFF.

V usage is TRBV4-3 and J usage is TRBJ2-5, with 10 bases matching TRBD2. V gave up 4 bases and J gave up 3 bases; unmatched junction bases: 2. The CDR3 contains 14 residues. Germline loops: CDR1 LGHNA, CDR2 YSLEER. The CDR3 nucleotides read TGCGCCAGCAGCCTTAGCGGGGGGAAAGAGACCCAGTACTTC. It translates to CASSLSGGKETQYF.

The rearrangement links TRBV6-5 to TRBJ2-5; D remains unclear. Looked up from germline, CDR1 is MNHEY and CDR2 is SVGAGI. The V and J ends lost 7 bases and 5 bases respectively, with 11 bases between them. The CDR3 extends over 12 amino acids. DNA for the CDR3: TGTGCCAGCAAGGCAGGCTCGGAGACCCAGTACTTC. Its translation is CASKAGSETQYF.

This chain joins TRBV25-1 and TRBJ2-7; maybe TRBD2 (7 bases). The ends were cut back, 4 bases at V and 2 bases at J, with 15 bases in the middle. The CDR3 consists of 15 residues. Per germline, CDR1 MGHDK and CDR2 SYGVNS. The CDR3 DNA follows: TGTGCCAGCAGTGCCTGGGGGGGGGCAACCTACGAGCAGTACTTC. The encoded protein is CASSAWGGATYEQYF.

The rearrangement links TRBV5-4 to TRBJ2-1; 9 nucleotides align to TRBD2. The CDR3 runs 14 residues. The V gene's germline CDR1 is SGHNT and CDR2 YYREEE (reference sequence). V gave up 5 bases and J gave up 8 bases; unmatched junction bases: 8. Written as DNA, the CDR3 is TGTGCCAGCAGTACCGGGACTAGCAGGCATGAGCAGTTCTTC. Translating gives CASSTGTSRHEQFF.

The chain uses TRBV5-6 and TRBJ2-7; D unclear. The germline V and J ends were trimmed by 5 bases and 3 bases, with 9 bases remaining between them. From germline, CDR1 is SGHDT and CDR2 YYEEEE. The CDR3 covers 12 residues. Written as DNA, the CDR3 is TGTGCCAGCAGACGACCGGGCTACGAGCAGTACTTC. Protein: CASRRPGYEQYF.

This chain uses TRBV4-1 with TRBJ2-1; TRBD2 aligns across 10 bases. Per the germline V gene, CDR1 is MGHRA and CDR2 is YSYEKL. The CDR3 has 21 residues. Germline trimming cut 2 bases from V and 0 bases from J; bases unmatched to any gene: 16. DNA of the CDR3: TGCGCCAGCAGCCAAAACCGGGACACTAGCGGGATTAAGATCTCCTACAATGAGCAGTTCTTC. As protein: CASSQNRDTSGIKISYNEQFF.

The chain combines TRBV10-1 with TRBJ2-2; TRBD2 matches 8 bases. V shed 4 bases and J 6 bases; nucleotides not matched to a gene: 7. The CDR3 runs to 15 residues. The germline gives CDR1 WNHNN, CDR2 SYGVQD (reference sequence). The DNA of the CDR3 is TGCGCCAGCAGTGCTCGGGGGGGCCTGTCCGGGGAGCTGTTTTTT. It codes for CASSARGGLSGELFF.

This clone was detected only a few times. J is TRBJ1-2 and V is TRBV2; D is uncertain. Germline V gene sequence: CDR1 SNHLY, CDR2 FYNNEI. The CDR3 is 12 residues long. The V end lost 3 bases, the J end lost 8 bases, and 10 bases lay between the germline ends. This CDR3 reads CASSDRLGGYTF. For the CDR3, the DNA is TGTGCCAGCAGTGACCGTCTTGGGGGCTACACCTTC.

This rearrangement joins TRBV4-3 to TRBJ2-3; no clear D gene. The length of the CDR3 is 16 residues. The V gene lost 1 base and the J gene lost 0 bases, with 11 bases spanning the gap. From germline, CDR1 is LGHNA and CDR2 YSLEER. CDR3 DNA: TGCGCCAGCAGCCAAGGCAGCCTACATAGCACAGATACGCAGTATTTT. As protein: CASSQGSLHSTDTQYF.

The rearrangement links TRBV19 to TRBJ1-3; D is undetermined. CDR3 length: 15 amino acids. Trimming pared 6 bases from V and 0 bases from J, leaving 12 bases between. Germline V gene lookup returns CDR1 LNHDA and CDR2 SQIVND (reference sequence). In DNA form, the CDR3 reads TGTGCCAGTAGCTACAGCGGCCCCTCTGGAAACACCATATATTTT. Amino acid sequence: CASSYSGPSGNTIYF.

The chain employs TRBV28 and TRBJ2-7; D may be TRBD2 (6 bases). Germline lookup yields CDR1 MDHEN and CDR2 SYDVKM. The CDR3 has 16 residues. Trimming pared 5 bases from V and 2 bases from J, leaving 19 bases between. Written as DNA, the CDR3 is TGTGCCAGCAGTGTCTCGGGACGGGGGACGGCCTACGAGCAGTACTTC. Encoded protein: CASSVSGRGTAYEQYF.

This clone was observed a few times. The CDR3 DNA is TGCGCCAGCAGCCAAGGTAGTGGTGAACCTTACAATGAGCAGTTCTTC. It yields the protein CASSQGSGEPYNEQFF. The chain links TRBV4-3 to TRBJ2-1; no definite D call. Looked up from germline, CDR1 is LGHNA and CDR2 is YSLEER. CDR3 length equals 16 residues. Trimming shortened V by 1 base and J by 4 bases, and 14 bases separated the two germline ends.

Only a few counts were recorded for this clone. The V and J genes are TRBV2 and TRBJ1-5; possibly TRBD1 for D (5 bases). The CDR3 loop spans 16 amino acids. Germline loops: CDR1 SNHLY, CDR2 FYNNEI. Deletions cut 0 bases from V and 2 bases from J, with 11 bases between. CDR3 protein: CASSEARGSGNQPQHF. CDR3 nucleotides: TGTGCCAGCAGTGAAGCGCGGGGGAGTGGCAATCAGCCCCAGCATTTT.

V is TRBV14 and J is TRBJ1-1, with D unresolved. The CDR3 contains 14 residues. Germline V CDR1 and CDR2: SGHDN, FVKESK. Trimming pared 1 base from V and 4 bases from J, leaving 10 bases between. Written as DNA, the CDR3 is TGTGCCAGCAGCCAAGCCGGGTCAACCACTGAAGCTTTCTTT. Translated: CASSQAGSTTEAFF.

The CDR3 nucleotides read TGCGCCAGCAGTGAGTCGGCCAGGCCTAGCAATCAGCCCCAGCATTTT. Translating it yields CASSESARPSNQPQHF. This chain links TRBV10-2 with TRBJ1-5; D not resolved. Looked up from germline, CDR1 is WSHSY and CDR2 is SAAADI. CDR3 length: 16 amino acids. The V end lost 0 bases, the J end lost 0 bases, and 9 bases lay between the germline ends.

V gene TRBV2 combines with J gene TRBJ1-1; D not certain. CDR3 size: 14 residues. The ends were cut back, 8 bases at V and 0 bases at J, with 13 bases in the middle. Germline V gene sequence: CDR1 SNHLY, CDR2 FYNNEI. CDR3 sequence (DNA): TGTGCCAGCTGCCGCGCAGGACTGAACACTGAAGCTTTCTTT. The encoded protein is CASCRAGLNTEAFF.

The chain joins TRBV6-2 or TRBV6-3 to TRBJ1-1; a possible D gene is TRBD1 (5 bases). CDR3 length: 15 residues. Germline CDR1 and CDR2: MNHEY and SVGEGT. V was cut by 2 bases and J by 0 bases, with 10 bases left in between. The CDR3 bases are TGTGCCAGCAGTTACGGGAGGGGCGTGAACACTGAAGCTTTCTTT. The encoded protein is CASSYGRGVNTEAFF.

This clone has more than one count but fewer than ten. J is TRBJ1-2 and V is TRBV4-3; 9 bases align to TRBD1. Looked up from germline, CDR1 is LGHNA and CDR2 is YSLEER. The CDR3 loop spans 16 amino acids. V lost 0 bases, J lost 5 bases, and 7 bases stayed unmatched. The CDR3 DNA is TGCGCCAGCAGCCAAGACCGGACAGGGGTCAGGTATGGCTACACCTTC. This gives the protein CASSQDRTGVRYGYTF.

The rearrangement uses TRBV9 and TRBJ2-2; D ambiguous. V was clipped by 1 base and J by 1 base, with 11 bases between them. CDR1 is SGDLS and CDR2 is YYNGEE in the germline V gene. The CDR3 consists of 16 residues. CDR3 bases: TGTGCCAGCAGCGTACAGGTTTTGGAGAACACCGGGGAGCTGTTTTTT. It encodes CASSVQVLENTGELFF.

This sequence joins TRBV5-4 and TRBJ2-7; the match to TRBD2 covers 8 bases. J was trimmed by 2 bases and V by 0 bases; bases with no gene match: 4. The CDR3 has 15 amino acids. Germline CDR1 SGHNT, CDR2 YYREEE (reference sequence). The chain's CDR3 is CASSLDGRATYEQYF. For the CDR3, the DNA is TGTGCCAGCAGCTTGGACGGGAGGGCAACCTACGAGCAGTACTTC.

The V call is TRBV6-5, the J call TRBJ1-5, with D unresolved. This CDR3 has 15 residues. With 6 bases removed from V and 6 bases from J, the gap between germline ends came to 18 bases. CDR1 is MNHEY and CDR2 is SVGAGI in the germline V gene. The CDR3 DNA sequence: TGTGCCAGCAGCCAAACCCCGACTCTAATTCAGCCCCAGCATTTT. Its protein is CASSQTPTLIQPQHF.

This clone was seen once. The J gene is TRBJ2-1, the V gene TRBV5-4; TRBD2 agrees at 9 bases. Looked up from germline, CDR1 is SGHNT and CDR2 is YYREEE (reference sequence). The CDR3 extends over 17 amino acids. The junction had 14 bases not matched to a gene; V was cut back by 4 bases and J by 6 bases. CDR3 bases: TGTGCCAGCAGCCCGGGGGGAGCGGGGGGTTTTGCCAATGAGCAGTTCTTC. Translated, it gives CASSPGGAGGFANEQFF.